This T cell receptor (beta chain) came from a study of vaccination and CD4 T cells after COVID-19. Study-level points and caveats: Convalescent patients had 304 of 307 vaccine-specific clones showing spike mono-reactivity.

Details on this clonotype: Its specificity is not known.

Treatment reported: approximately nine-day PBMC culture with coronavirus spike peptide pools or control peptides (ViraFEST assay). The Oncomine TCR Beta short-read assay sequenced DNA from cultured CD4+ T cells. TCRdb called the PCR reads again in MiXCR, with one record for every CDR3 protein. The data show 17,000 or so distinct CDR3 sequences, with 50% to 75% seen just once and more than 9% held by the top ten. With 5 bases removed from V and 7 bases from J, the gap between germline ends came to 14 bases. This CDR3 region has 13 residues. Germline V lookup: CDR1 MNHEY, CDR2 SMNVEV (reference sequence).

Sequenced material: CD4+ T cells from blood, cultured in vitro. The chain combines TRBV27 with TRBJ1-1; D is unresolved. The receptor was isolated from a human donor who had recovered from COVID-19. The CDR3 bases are TGTGCCAGCAGTATTCGACATCGGGGTGAAGCTTTCTTT. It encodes CASSIRHRGEAFF.